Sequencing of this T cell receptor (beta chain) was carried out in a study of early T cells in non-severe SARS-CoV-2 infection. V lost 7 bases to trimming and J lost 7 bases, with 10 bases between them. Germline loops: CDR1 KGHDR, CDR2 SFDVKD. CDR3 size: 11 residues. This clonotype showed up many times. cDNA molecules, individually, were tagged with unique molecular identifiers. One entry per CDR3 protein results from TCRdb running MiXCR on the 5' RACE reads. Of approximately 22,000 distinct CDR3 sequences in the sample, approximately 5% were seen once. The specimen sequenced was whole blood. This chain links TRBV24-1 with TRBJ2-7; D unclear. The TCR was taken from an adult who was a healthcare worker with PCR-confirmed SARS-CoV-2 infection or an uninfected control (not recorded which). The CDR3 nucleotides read TGTGCCACCAGCCAATACGGTGAGCAGTACTTC. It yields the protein CATSQYGEQYF.